These 9 T cell receptor beta chains originate from one sample sequenced in a study of Ad26.COV2.S vaccination and SARS-CoV-2 variants. The treatment: around 19 received Ad26.COV2.S at low or high dose, single or two shots; a few received placebo; per-sample allocation not given. Specimens were obtained on day 63 following the first vaccine or placebo injection. Clones were read by immunoSEQ multiplex PCR, and TCRdb kept only the in-frame ones, dropping some. The sample consists of a few hundred thousand clones, approximately 92% of them appearing once. This sample comprised peripheral blood, obtained in a trial of Ad26.COV2.S vaccine versus placebo. The receptors originated from a person between 18 and 65 years old who received the Ad26.COV2.S COVID-19 vaccine or a placebo.

The chain links TRBV15 to TRBJ2-2; maybe TRBD2 (6 bases). The V and J ends lost 9 bases and 1 base respectively, with 12 bases between them. The length of the CDR3 is 14 residues. Per the germline V gene, CDR1 is LNHNV and CDR2 is YYDKDF (reference sequence). The chain's CDR3 is CATARRGNTGELFF. CDR3 nucleotide sequence: TGTGCCACTGCACGGAGGGGGAACACCGGGGAGCTGTTTTTT.

The chain combines TRBV7-9 with TRBJ2-7; D is undetermined. Trimming removed 3 bases from V and 5 bases from J, with 8 bases in between. CDR1 is SEHNR, CDR2 FQNEAQ, per germline (reference sequence). This CDR3 spans 12 amino acids. Here the CDR3 DNA reads TGTGCCAGCAGCTTTGTGACTGACGAGCAGTACTTC. Amino acid sequence: CASSFVTDEQYF.

This clone was detected a few times. The rearrangement links TRBV7-2 to TRBJ1-1; perhaps TRBD1 as D (6 bases). CDR3 length: 15 amino acids. Germline loops: CDR1 SGHTA, CDR2 FQGNSA. The V end was cut by 3 bases, the J end by 1 base, with 12 bases between. The CDR3 reads CASSLSGGGNTEAFF. DNA for the CDR3: TGTGCCAGCAGCTTGAGTGGGGGCGGGAACACTGAAGCTTTCTTT.

This rearrangement joins TRBV7-9 to TRBJ1-4, with D unclear. The germline V gene has CDR1 SEHNR and CDR2 FQNEAQ (reference sequence). Trimming stripped 4 bases from V and 4 bases from J, with 16 bases between. The CDR3 contains 16 residues. The CDR3: CASSSSPWPDNEKLFF. DNA of the CDR3: TGTGCCAGCAGCTCCTCGCCTTGGCCAGATAATGAAAAACTGTTTTTT.

This chain joins TRBV11-3 and TRBJ1-1, with a possible D match to TRBD1 (6 bases). CDR3 length equals 12 residues. V was cut by 5 bases and J by 8 bases, with 12 bases left in between. Germline V CDR1 and CDR2: SGHNT, YENEEA. The CDR3 here is CASSQQGGEAFF. The DNA of the CDR3 is TGTGCCAGCAGCCAACAGGGAGGGGAAGCTTTCTTT. Full variable domain (remainder filled in from reference TRBV11-3 and TRBJ1-1): EAGVVQSPRYKIIEKKQPVAFWCNPISGHNTLYWYLQNLGQGPELLIRYENEEAVDDSQLPKDRFSAERLKGVDSTLKIQPAELGDSAVYLCASSQQGGEAFFGQGTRLTVV.

The rearrangement links TRBV6-6 to TRBJ2-5; D possibly matches TRBD1 or TRBD2 (5 bases each). In germline, CDR1 is MNHNY, CDR2 SVGAGI (reference sequence). Trimming took off 5 bases at V and 3 bases at J, with 13 bases between the two ends. The CDR3 spans 14 residues. This CDR3 is CASSTGTLEETQYF. The CDR3 DNA follows: TGTGCCAGCAGTACTGGGACCCTGGAAGAGACCCAGTACTTC.

This chain joins TRBV21-1 and TRBJ1-1; TRBD1 is the table's D call and was not checked against the DNA. TRBV21-1 counts as a pseudogene. CDR3 length: 15 amino acids. As DNA, the CDR3 is TGTGCCAGCAGCAACGGACAGGGCAGTGACACTGAAGCTTTCTTT. This gives the protein CASSNGQGSDTEAFF.

This clone turned up a few times. This chain uses TRBV27 with TRBJ2-7; weak D call: TRBD1 (6 bases). The CDR3 runs 14 residues. V lost 2 bases to trimming and J lost 2 bases, with 10 bases between them. Germline CDR1 and CDR2: MNHEY and SMNVEV (reference sequence). CDR3 coding DNA: TGTGCCAGCAGTTTACAGGGGCTGACCTACGAGCAGTACTTC. Translated: CASSLQGLTYEQYF.

This clone was counted ten times or more. The CDR3 loop reads CASSPGQYNEQFF. The DNA for the CDR3 is TGTGCCAGCAGCCCTGGACAGTACAATGAGCAGTTCTTC. The chain carries TRBV7-9 and TRBJ2-1, with a weak D call TRBD1 (6 bases). This CDR3 comprises 13 residues. The germline V gene has CDR1 SEHNR and CDR2 FQNEAQ (reference sequence). The V and J ends lost 5 bases and 4 bases respectively, with 9 bases between them.